This TCR beta chain was captured by sequencing in a study of yellow fever vaccine responses in identical twins. TCRdb called the RT-PCR reads again in MiXCR, with one record for every CDR3 protein. The table records approximately 2,300 distinct CDR3 sequences, 75% to 90% of them present only once. V was shortened by 2 bases and J by 6 bases, with 13 bases between the two germline ends. In germline, CDR1 is MDHEN, CDR2 SYDVKM. The CDR3 contains 15 residues. The TCR sequence derives from a woman between 18 and 29 years old who received the yellow fever vaccine. The starting material was T cells from blood (PBMCs), unsorted or a sorted subset (not recorded which), obtained before or after yellow fever vaccination (not recorded which). V usage is TRBV28 and J usage is TRBJ2-2, with D maybe TRBD2 (6 bases). This CDR3 reads CASSLVPGGPGELFF. The CDR3 region has the DNA TGTGCCAGCAGTTTAGTTCCCGGGGGACCCGGGGAGCTGTTTTTT.